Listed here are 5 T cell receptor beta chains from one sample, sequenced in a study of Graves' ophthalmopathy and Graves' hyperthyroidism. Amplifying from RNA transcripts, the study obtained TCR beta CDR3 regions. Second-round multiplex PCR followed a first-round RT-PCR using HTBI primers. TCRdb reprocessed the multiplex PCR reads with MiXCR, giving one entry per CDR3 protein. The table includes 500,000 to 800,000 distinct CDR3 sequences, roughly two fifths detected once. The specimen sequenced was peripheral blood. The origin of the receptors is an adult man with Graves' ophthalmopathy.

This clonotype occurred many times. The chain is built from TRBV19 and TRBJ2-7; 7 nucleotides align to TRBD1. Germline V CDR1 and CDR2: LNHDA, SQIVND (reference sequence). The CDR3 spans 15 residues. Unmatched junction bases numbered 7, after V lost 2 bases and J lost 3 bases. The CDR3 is CASSISGQEDYEQYF. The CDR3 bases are TGTGCCAGTAGTATAAGCGGACAGGAAGACTACGAGCAGTACTTC.

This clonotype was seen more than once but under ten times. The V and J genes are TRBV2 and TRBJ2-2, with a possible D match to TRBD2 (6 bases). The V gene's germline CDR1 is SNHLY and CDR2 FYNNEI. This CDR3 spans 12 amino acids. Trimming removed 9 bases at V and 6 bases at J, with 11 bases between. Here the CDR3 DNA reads TGTGCCAGTGGCGAGCGGGCCGGGGAGCTGTTTTTT. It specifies CASGERAGELFF. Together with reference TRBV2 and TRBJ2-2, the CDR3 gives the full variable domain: EPEVTQTPSHQVTQMGQEVILRCVPISNHLYFYWYRQILGQKVEFLVSFYNNEISEKSEIFDDQFSVERPDGSNFTLKIRSTKLEDSAMYFCASGERAGELFFGEGSRLTVL.

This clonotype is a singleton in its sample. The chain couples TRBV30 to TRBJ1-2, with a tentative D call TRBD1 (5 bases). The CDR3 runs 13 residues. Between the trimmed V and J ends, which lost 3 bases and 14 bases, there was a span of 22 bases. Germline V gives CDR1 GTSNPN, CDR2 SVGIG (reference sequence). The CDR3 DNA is TGTGCCTGGAGCCCGAACCCTGGGACGGATCGTACCTTC. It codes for CAWSPNPGTDRTF.

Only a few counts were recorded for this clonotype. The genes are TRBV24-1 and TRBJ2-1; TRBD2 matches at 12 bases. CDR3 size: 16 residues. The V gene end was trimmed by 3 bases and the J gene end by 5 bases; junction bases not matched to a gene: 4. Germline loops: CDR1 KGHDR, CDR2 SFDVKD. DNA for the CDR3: TGTGCCACCAGTGATAGACTAGCGGGAGAAGACAATGAGCAGTTCTTC. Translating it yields CATSDRLAGEDNEQFF.

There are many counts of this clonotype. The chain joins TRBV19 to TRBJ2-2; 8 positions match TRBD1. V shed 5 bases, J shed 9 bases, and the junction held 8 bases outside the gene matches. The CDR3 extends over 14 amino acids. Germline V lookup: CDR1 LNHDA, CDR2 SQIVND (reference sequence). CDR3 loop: CASSPSQGGRELFF. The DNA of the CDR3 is TGTGCCAGTAGTCCTTCACAGGGGGGAAGGGAGCTGTTTTTT. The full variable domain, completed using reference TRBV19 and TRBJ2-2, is DGGITQSPKYLFRKEGQNVTLSCEQNLNHDAMYWYRQDPGQGLRLIYYSQIVNDFQKGDIAEGYSVSREKKESFPLTVTSAQKNPTAFYLCASSPSQGGRELFFGEGSRLTVL.